The T cell receptor beta chain under discussion was sequenced for a study of CD8 T cells in Susac syndrome. Germline V gene sequence: CDR1 SGHNT, CDR2 YYREEE (reference sequence). The CDR3 has 14 amino acids. V trimming: 4 bases; J trimming: 13 bases; junction bases outside the gene matches: 12. A single count supports this clonotype. The RNA input was roughly 0.45 to 1 ug, and it was reverse transcribed with random hexamers. It was immunoSEQ multiplex PCR that amplified TCR beta CDR3 across 54 Vbeta and 13 Jbeta. TCRdb redid the calling of the immunoSEQ multiplex PCR reads with MiXCR, one entry per CDR3 protein. Among 300,000 or so distinct CDR3 sequences listed, just over 90% were seen once. CD8+ and CD4+ T cells circulating in blood were sequenced for TCR beta.

What was sequenced was CD4+ T cells from PBMCs. The chain is built from TRBV5-4 and TRBJ2-1, with 9 bases lining up with TRBD2. This TCR was recovered from a human donor with multiple sclerosis. This CDR3 reads CASSPPQAGGNQFF. In DNA form, the CDR3 reads TGTGCCAGCAGCCCCCCCCAAGCGGGGGGTAACCAGTTCTTC.